Shown below are 6 T cell receptor beta chains from a single sample sequenced in a study of blood T cell repertoires in COVID-19. This table comes from immunoSEQ multiplex PCR, and its TCRdb copy is limited to in-frame clones, with some not included. Found here are roughly 39,000 clones, 75% to 90% of them singletons; the top ten hold under 30%. The sequenced sample was peripheral blood. The receptors shown here come from a middle-aged man with active or convalescent COVID-19.

V is TRBV25-1 and J is TRBJ2-1; D may be TRBD1 (5 bases). Trimming left V 3 bases short and J 6 bases short, with 18 bases between. The CDR3 extends over 16 amino acids. Per germline, CDR1 MGHDK and CDR2 SYGVNS. The chain's CDR3 is CASSDPRVQDVNEQFF. CDR3 bases: TGTGCCAGCAGTGACCCCAGGGTCCAGGATGTCAATGAGCAGTTCTTC.

This clone was observed a single time. The chain uses TRBV10-3 and TRBJ1-2; 7 bases agree with TRBD1. Losses at the gene ends were 4 bases for V and 3 bases for J; bases not matched to a gene: 5. Germline loops: CDR1 ENHRY, CDR2 SYGVKD. The CDR3 runs to 14 residues. Here the CDR3 reads CAISVGQADYGYTF. CDR3 DNA sequence: TGTGCCATCAGTGTAGGACAGGCCGACTATGGCTACACCTTC.

The chain is built from TRBV6-5 and TRBJ2-7, with 10 bases identical to TRBD2. The CDR3 extends over 14 amino acids. CDR1 is MNHEY and CDR2 is SVGAGI in the germline V gene. Unmatched junction bases numbered 3, after V lost 6 bases and J lost 1 base. Here the CDR3 reads CASRETSGSYEQYF. CDR3 coding DNA: TGTGCCAGCAGAGAGACTAGCGGGTCCTACGAGCAGTACTTC.

This clone was picked up a small number of times. V gene TRBV28 combines with J gene TRBJ1-2; TRBD1 matches at 11 bases. The CDR3 consists of 14 residues. Germline V gives CDR1 MDHEN, CDR2 SYDVKM. The junction had 3 bases not matched to a gene; V was cut back by 5 bases and J by 4 bases. CDR3: CASSGDRGSYGYTF. The CDR3 DNA reads as TGTGCCAGCAGTGGGGACAGGGGGAGCTATGGCTACACCTTC.

The chain is built from TRBV7-3 and TRBJ2-2; D possibly corresponds to TRBD1 (5 bases). The CDR3 is 13 amino acids. Germline V gene sequence: CDR1 SGHTA, CDR2 FQGTGA. V was cut by 5 bases and J by 7 bases, with 11 bases left in between. CDR3 sequence reads: CASSPGFHGELFF. Here the CDR3 DNA reads TGTGCCAGCAGCCCAGGGTTTCACGGGGAGCTGTTTTTT.

V and J are TRBV27 and TRBJ2-7; a weak D match, TRBD2 (5 bases). The CDR3 totals 12 residues. V was trimmed by 6 bases and J by 0 bases, leaving 6 bases between them. Germline V gene lookup returns CDR1 MNHEY and CDR2 SMNVEV (reference sequence). The CDR3 sequence: CASSGISYEQYF. The CDR3 DNA follows: TGTGCCAGCAGCGGGATCTCCTACGAGCAGTACTTC.